This entry lists 3 T cell receptor beta chains sequenced from one sample in a study of blood T cell repertoires in COVID-19. The table came from immunoSEQ multiplex PCR; TCRdb's copy has only in-frame clones and leaves some out. Of around 130,000 clones listed, 90% are singletons. The sample consisted of peripheral blood. Every receptor here comes from a man in his sixties with COVID-19, enrolled during active disease.

The rearrangement links TRBV15 to TRBJ2-7; TRBD2 agrees at 7 bases. The CDR3 is made up of 15 amino acids. Germline V lookup: CDR1 LNHNV, CDR2 YYDKDF (reference sequence). The V segment lost 5 bases and the J segment 0 bases; nucleotides outside the gene matches: 7. The DNA of the CDR3 is TGTGCCACCAGCGTTCGGCGGGAGAGCTCCTACGAGCAGTACTTC. It encodes CATSVRRESSYEQYF.

The CDR3 is CASSLEFDRDETQYF. The CDR3 DNA reads as TGTGCCAGCTCCCTGGAATTCGACAGGGACGAGACCCAGTACTTC. The chain couples TRBV18 to TRBJ2-5, with 7 positions matching TRBD1. Trimming removed 6 bases from V and 5 bases from J; junction bases left unmatched: 12. CDR1 and CDR2 (germline): KGHSH, LQKENI. This CDR3 contains 15 residues.

In this sample, this clone turned up once. The chain joins TRBV3-1 (or the pseudogene TRBV3-2) to TRBJ2-1; 9 nucleotides align to TRBD2. CDR3 size: 17 residues. Germline lookup yields CDR1 LGHDT and CDR2 YNNKEL (reference sequence). The trim removed 0 bases at V and 9 bases at J, leaving 12 bases unmatched. CDR3 nucleotide sequence: TGTGCCAGCAGCCAAGATTACGCTAGCGGGACGGGAGGTGAGCAGTTCTTC. Its protein is CASSQDYASGTGGEQFF.